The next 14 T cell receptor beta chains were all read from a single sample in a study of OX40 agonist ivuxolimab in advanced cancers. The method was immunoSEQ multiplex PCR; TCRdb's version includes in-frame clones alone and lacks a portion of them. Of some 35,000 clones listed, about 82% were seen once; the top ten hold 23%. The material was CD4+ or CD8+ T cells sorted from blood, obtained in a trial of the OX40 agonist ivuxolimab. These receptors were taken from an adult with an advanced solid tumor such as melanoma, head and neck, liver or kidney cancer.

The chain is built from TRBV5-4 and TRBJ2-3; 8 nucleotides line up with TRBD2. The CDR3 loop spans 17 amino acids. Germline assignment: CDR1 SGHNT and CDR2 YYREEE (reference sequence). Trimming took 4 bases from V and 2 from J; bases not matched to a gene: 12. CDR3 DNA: TGTGCCAGCAGCCTAACTCTTCGACTAGCGAACACAGATACGCAGTATTTT. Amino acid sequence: CASSLTLRLANTDTQYF.

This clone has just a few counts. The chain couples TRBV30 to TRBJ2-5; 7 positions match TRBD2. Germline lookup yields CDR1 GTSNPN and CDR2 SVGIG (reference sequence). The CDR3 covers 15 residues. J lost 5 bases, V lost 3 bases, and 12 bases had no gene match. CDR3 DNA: TGTGCCTGGAGCCTAGAGGCCGGGGGGTTTGAGACCCAGTACTTC. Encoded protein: CAWSLEAGGFETQYF.

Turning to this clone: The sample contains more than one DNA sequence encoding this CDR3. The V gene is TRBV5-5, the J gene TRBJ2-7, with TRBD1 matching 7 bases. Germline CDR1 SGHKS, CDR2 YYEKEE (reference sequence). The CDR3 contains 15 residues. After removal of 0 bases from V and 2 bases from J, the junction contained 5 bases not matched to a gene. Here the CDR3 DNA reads TGTGCCAGCAGCTTGGTCCCAGGGGGAACCTACGAGCAGTACTTC. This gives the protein CASSLVPGGTYEQYF.

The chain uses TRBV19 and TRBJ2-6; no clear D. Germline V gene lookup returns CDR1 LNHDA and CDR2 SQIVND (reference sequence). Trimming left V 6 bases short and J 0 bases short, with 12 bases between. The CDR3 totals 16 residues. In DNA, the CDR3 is TGTGCCAGTAGCACCCTCATGGGCTCTGGGGCCAACGTCCTGACTTTC. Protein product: CASSTLMGSGANVLTF.

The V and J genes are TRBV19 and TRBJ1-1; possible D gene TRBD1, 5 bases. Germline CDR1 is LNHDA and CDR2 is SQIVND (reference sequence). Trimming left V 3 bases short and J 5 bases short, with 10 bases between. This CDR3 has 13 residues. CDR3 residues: CASSIGRVTEAFF. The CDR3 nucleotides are TGTGCCAGTAGTATCGGCAGGGTTACTGAAGCTTTCTTT.

The CDR3 DNA sequence: TGTGCCAGCAGCCCCGGACAGGCCGAGCAGTACTTC. Protein sequence: CASSPGQAEQYF. The chain joins TRBV4-2 to TRBJ2-7, with 7 bases identical to TRBD1. The germline V gene has CDR1 LGHNA and CDR2 YNFKEQ. Germline trimming cut 4 bases from V and 6 bases from J; bases unmatched to any gene: 3. The CDR3 length is 12 residues.

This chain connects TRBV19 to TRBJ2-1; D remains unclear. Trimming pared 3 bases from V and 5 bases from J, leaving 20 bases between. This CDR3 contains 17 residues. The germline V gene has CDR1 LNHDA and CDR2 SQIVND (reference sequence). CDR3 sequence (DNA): TGTGCCAGTAGTATGTGGTACGGCCCTGAAATTAACAATGAGCAGTTCTTC. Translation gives CASSMWYGPEINNEQFF.

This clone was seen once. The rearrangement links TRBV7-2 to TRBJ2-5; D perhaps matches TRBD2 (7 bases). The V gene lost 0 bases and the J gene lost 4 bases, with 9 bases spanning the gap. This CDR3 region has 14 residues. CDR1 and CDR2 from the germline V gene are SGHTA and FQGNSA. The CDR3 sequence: CASSLAGGGETQYF. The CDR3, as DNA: TGTGCCAGCAGCTTAGCAGGGGGGGGAGAGACCCAGTACTTC.

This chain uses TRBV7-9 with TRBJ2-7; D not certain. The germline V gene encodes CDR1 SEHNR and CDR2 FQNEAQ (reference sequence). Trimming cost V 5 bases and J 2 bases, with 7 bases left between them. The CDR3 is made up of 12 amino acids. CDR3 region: CASSKEAYEQYF. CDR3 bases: TGTGCCAGCAGCAAGGAAGCCTACGAGCAGTACTTC.

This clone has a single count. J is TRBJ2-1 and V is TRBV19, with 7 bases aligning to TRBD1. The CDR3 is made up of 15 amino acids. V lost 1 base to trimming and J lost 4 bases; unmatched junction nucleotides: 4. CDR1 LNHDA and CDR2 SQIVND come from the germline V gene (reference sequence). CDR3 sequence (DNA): TGTGCCAGTAGTATAGCCGGGACAGCTTACAATGAGCAGTTCTTC. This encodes CASSIAGTAYNEQFF.

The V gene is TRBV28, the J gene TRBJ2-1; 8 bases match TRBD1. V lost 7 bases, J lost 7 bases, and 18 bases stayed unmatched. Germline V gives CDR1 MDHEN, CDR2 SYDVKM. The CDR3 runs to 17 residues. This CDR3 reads CASTTGRGQGAGNEQFF. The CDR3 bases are TGTGCCAGCACCACCGGACGCGGGCAGGGGGCTGGGAATGAGCAGTTCTTC. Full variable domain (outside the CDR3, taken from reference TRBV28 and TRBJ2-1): DVKVTQSSRYLVKRTGEKVFLECVQDMDHENMFWYRQDPGLGLRLIYFSYDVKMKEKGDIPEGYSVSREKKERFSLILESASTNQTSMYLCASTTGRGQGAGNEQFFGPGTRLTVL.

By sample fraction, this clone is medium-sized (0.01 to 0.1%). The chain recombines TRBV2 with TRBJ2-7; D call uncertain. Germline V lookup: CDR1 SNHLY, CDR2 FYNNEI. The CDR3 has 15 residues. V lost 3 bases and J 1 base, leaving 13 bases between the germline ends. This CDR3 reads CASSDTAQFSYEQYF. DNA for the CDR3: TGTGCCAGCAGTGATACAGCCCAATTTTCCTACGAGCAGTACTTC.

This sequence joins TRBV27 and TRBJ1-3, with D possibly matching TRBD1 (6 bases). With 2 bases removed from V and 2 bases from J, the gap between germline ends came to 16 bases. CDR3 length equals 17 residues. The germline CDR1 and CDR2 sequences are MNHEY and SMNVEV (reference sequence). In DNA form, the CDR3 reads TGTGCCAGCAGTTTAGGGGGTCGGCAGGGGCCTGGAAACACCATATATTTT. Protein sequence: CASSLGGRQGPGNTIYF.

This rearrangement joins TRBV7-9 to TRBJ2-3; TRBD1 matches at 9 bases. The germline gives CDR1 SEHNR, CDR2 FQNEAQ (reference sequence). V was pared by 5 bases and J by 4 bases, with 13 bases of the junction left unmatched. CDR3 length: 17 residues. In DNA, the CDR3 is TGTGCCAGCAGCCCCATCGCGGGACAGGGAGGGGCAGATACGCAGTATTTT. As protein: CASSPIAGQGGADTQYF. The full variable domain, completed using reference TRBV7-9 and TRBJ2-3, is DTGVSQNPRHKITKRGQNVTFRCDPISEHNRLYWYRQTLGQGPEFLTYFQNEAQLEKSRLLSDRFSAERPKGSFSTLEIQRTEQGDSAMYLCASSPIAGQGGADTQYFGPGTRLTVL.